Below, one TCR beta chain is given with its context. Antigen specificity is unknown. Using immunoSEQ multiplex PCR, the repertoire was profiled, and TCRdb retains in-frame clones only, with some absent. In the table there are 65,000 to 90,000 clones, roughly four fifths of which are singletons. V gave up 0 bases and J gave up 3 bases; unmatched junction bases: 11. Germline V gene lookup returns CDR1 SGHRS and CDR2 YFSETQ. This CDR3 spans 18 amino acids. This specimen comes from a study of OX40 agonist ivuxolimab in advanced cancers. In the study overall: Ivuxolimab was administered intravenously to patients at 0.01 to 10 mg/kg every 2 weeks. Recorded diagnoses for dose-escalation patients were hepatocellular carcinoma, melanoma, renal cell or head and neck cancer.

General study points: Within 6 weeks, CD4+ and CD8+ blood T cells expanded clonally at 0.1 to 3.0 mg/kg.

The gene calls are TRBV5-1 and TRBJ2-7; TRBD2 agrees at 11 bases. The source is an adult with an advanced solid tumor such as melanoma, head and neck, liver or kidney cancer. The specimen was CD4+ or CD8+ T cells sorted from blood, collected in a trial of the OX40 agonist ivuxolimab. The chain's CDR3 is CASSLVASGGTSNYEQYF. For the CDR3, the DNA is TGCGCCAGCAGCTTGGTGGCTAGCGGGGGGACTTCCAACTACGAGCAGTACTTC.